This record concerns one T cell receptor beta chain sequence. The data derive from a study of blood T cell repertoires in COVID-19. Overall study context: Samples taken during acute and convalescent COVID-19 were collected in the United States, Italy and Spain.

Measured with immunoSEQ multiplex PCR; TCRdb has only the in-frame clones, and not every one. This sample has fewer than 110,000 clones; roughly 85% occur once, and the top ten carry 1.5% to 2%. The CDR3 extends over 14 amino acids. Trimming at V came to 6 bases and at J to 6 bases, leaving 8 bases not matched to a gene. Germline loops: CDR1 KGHSH, CDR2 LQKENI. The sample consisted of peripheral blood. The sequence was obtained from a woman in her 70s with active or convalescent COVID-19. The chain carries TRBV18 and TRBJ1-2, with 9 bases that match TRBD1. The CDR3 loop reads CASSTGTGRNGYTF. The CDR3 coding sequence is TGTGCCAGCTCTACCGGGACAGGGAGGAATGGCTACACCTTC.